This T cell receptor (beta chain) was captured in a study of CD8 T cells in Susac syndrome (dated by TCRdb to the late 2010s). Describing the broader study: Repertoire sequencing was used to test whether CD8+ T cell activation and differentiation in Susac syndrome was antigen driven. Beyond this particular receptor, the publication reports: The number of individuals in the TCR sequencing and HLA analysis was acknowledged as relatively small.

CDR1 and CDR2 are read off the germline V gene as SQVTM and ANQGSEA. The CDR3 goes from the cysteine to the phenylalanine over 12 residues. Just CDR3 DNA is preserved here, 36 bases in frame from base 1. V is cut by 4 bases and J by 5 bases, and the space between the germline ends is 11 bases. Remarks on this clonotype: What this receptor recognizes is not known. No qualities accompany the bases; no much larger clone lies one base away.

RNA was extracted using the RNeasy kit, and roughly 0.45 to 1 ug of the RNA was reverse transcribed with random hexamers. TCR beta CDR3 regions were amplified with the immunoSEQ multiplex PCR assay covering 54 Vbeta and 13 Jbeta segments. PCR amplification bias was corrected by using a synthetic template baseline for primer optimization and computational correction. As for the authors' bioinformatics: Reads were annotated to V, D and J genes per IMGT and analyzed with immunoSEQ Analyzer, keeping only productive sequences. To calculate clonality, Shannon entropy was normalized by log2 of the number of productive unique sequences and then subtracted from one. Public and private clones were assessed among the 100 most prevalent clones of each patient and control. Clones were defined as Susac-specific when absent from the healthy and MS cohorts, from about 1,100 published viral clones and from other ImmuneACCESS disease sequences. TCRdb reworked the public reads: Q25 trimming with fastp, MiXCR clone assembly, productive beta chains retained. For every CDR3 protein sequence, its rows merge into one entry that carries the most common genes and DNA. The V and J calls and clone size come from TCRdb's table, not from the authors' own analysis. Across this sample there are 180,000 or so distinct CDR3 sequences, with 90% to 95% seen only once. Together, the top ten hold roughly 0.13% of the sample.

Peripheral blood CD8+ and CD4+ T cells from healthy donors, Susac syndrome patients and multiple sclerosis patients were profiled using high-throughput TCR beta sequencing. The healthy donors served as controls matched for age and sex. Bulk CD8+ and CD4+ T cells were purified magnetically by negative isolation, whereas CD8+ TEMRA cells were enriched by FACS. Blood was drawn into EDTA tubes, processed within 24 hours, and PBMCs were isolated by density gradient centrifugation. PBMCs intended for TCR sequencing were cryopreserved in liquid nitrogen and thawed later in a water bath at 37 degrees C. The sorted or isolated CD4+, CD8+ and CD8+ TEMRA cells reached a purity of at least 90%.

This sequence originates from a human donor in good health. The chain links TRBV29-1 with TRBJ2-5; TRBD2 is possibly the D segment (6 matching bases). The sequencing sample was made of CD4+ T cells from PBMCs. The CDR3: CSVGWGEETQYF. The sequence in DNA is TGCAGCGTTGGCTGGGGGGAGGAGACCCAGTACTTC.